This T cell receptor beta chain was found in a study of post-analysis software for immune sequencing data. Remarks on this clonotype: Antigen unknown.

Unique molecular identifiers were carried by the TCR beta cDNA libraries. TCRdb recomputed calls from the PCR reads with MiXCR, one row per CDR3 protein. This table has approximately 660,000 distinct CDR3 sequences, 55% to 60% appearing once. The CDR3 is 14 amino acids. Germline CDR1 and CDR2: SNHLY and FYNNEI. Study-wide results and caveats: Among 5 or 6 TRBV segments more frequent in patients than controls were TRBV5-6, TRBV5-1 and TRBV20-1.

This sequence was found in a girl aged 2 to 9 with multiple sclerosis. The V and J genes are TRBV2 and TRBJ2-7; the match to TRBD2 covers 13 bases. The J call may be faulty, since TRBJ2-5 better matches the DNA end. Sequenced input: blood. This chain's CDR3 is CASSGLAGVKTQYF. In DNA form, the CDR3 reads TGTGCCAGCAGCGGACTAGCGGGAGTGAAGACCCAGTACTTC.